This T cell receptor beta chain originates from a study of long-term antiretroviral therapy in people with HIV. Researchers report immunoSEQ v3.0 was run at survey level. Repertoires were generated with immunoSEQ multiplex PCR, while TCRdb's copy carries only in-frame clones and drops some. The sample has more than 25,000 clones, 88% seen once. Samples held about 0.85-11 million cryopreserved PBMC before DNA extraction. Sample: unsorted PBMCs, taken 5 years before starting antiretroviral therapy. This clonotype was obtained from a man aged 50-60 years with HIV.

The CDR3 DNA follows: TGTGCCTGGTTCCCCCGGGACAGGGGCACCGGGGAGCTGTTTTTT. Encoded protein: CAWFPRDRGTGELFF. The chain recombines TRBV30 with TRBJ2-2; 10 bases are shared with TRBD1. The CDR3 has 15 amino acids. The junction had 7 bases not matched to a gene; V was cut back by 5 bases and J by 4 bases. Germline V gene data show CDR1 as GTSNPN and CDR2 as SVGIG (reference sequence).